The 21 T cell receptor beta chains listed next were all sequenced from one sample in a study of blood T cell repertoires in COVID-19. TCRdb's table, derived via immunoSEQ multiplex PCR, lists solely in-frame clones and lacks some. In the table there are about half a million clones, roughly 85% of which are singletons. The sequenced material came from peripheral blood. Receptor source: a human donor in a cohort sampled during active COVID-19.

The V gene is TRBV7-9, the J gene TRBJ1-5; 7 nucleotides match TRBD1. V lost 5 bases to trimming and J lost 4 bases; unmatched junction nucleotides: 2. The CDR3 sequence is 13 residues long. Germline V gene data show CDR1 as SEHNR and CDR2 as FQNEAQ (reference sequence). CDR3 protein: CASSTQGNQPQHF. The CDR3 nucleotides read TGTGCCAGCAGCACACAGGGGAATCAGCCCCAGCATTTT.

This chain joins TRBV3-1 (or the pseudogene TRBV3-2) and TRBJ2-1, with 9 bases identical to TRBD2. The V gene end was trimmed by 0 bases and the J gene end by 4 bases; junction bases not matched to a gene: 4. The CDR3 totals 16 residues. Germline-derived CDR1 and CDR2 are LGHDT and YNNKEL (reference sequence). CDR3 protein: CASSQDFTSGYNEQFF. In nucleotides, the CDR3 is TGTGCCAGCAGCCAAGATTTTACTAGCGGGTACAATGAGCAGTTCTTC.

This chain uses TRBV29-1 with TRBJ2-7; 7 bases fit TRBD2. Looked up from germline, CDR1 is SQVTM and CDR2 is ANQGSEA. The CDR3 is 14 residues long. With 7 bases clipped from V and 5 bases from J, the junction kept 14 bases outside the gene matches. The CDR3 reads CSAKGRAEVDEQYF. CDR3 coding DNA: TGCAGCGCCAAAGGGAGGGCTGAAGTCGACGAGCAGTACTTC.

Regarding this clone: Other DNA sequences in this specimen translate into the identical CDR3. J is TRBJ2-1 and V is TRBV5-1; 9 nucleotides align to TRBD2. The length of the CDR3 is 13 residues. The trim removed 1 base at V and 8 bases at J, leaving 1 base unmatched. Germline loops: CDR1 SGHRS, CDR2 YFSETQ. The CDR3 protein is CASSLPSGDEQFF. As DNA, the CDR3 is TGCGCCAGCAGCTTGCCTAGCGGGGATGAGCAGTTCTTC. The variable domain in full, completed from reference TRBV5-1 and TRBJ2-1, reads KAGVTQTPRYLIKTRGQQVTLSCSPISGHRSVSWYQQTPGQGLQFLFEYFSETQRNKGNFPGRFSGRQFSNSRSEMNVSTLELGDSALYLCASSLPSGDEQFFGPGTRLTVL.

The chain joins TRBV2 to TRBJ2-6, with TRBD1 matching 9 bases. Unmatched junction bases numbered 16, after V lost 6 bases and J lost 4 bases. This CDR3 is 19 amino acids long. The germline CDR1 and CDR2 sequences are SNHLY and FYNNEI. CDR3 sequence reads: CASRLPGTGLSEGANVLTF. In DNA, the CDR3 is TGTGCCAGCAGGTTACCCGGGACAGGGCTCTCGGAGGGGGCCAACGTCCTGACTTTC.

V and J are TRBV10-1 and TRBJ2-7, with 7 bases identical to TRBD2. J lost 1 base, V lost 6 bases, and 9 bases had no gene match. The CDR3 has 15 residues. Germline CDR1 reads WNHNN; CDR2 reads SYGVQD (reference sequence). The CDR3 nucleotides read TGCGCCAGCAGCGAATCGGGGGGACCGTCCTACGAGCAGTACTTC. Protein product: CASSESGGPSYEQYF.

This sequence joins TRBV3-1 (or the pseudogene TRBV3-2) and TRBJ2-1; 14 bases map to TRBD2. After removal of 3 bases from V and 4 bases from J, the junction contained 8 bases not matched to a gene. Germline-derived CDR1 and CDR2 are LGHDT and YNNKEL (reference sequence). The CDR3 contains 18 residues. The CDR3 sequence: CASSQASTSGGGYNEQFF. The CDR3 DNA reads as TGTGCCAGCAGCCAGGCCTCGACTAGCGGGGGGGGATACAATGAGCAGTTCTTC.

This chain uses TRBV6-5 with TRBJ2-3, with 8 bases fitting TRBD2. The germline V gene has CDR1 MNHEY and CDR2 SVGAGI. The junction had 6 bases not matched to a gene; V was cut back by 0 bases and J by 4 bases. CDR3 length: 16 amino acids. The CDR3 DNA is TGTGCCAGCAGTTACTCAGCGGGAGTAATCCCAGATACGCAGTATTTT. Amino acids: CASSYSAGVIPDTQYF.

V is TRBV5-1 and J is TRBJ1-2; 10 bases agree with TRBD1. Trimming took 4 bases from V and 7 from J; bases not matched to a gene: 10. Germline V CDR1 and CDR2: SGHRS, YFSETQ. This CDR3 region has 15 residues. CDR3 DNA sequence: TGCGCCAGCAGCCCACAGACGACAGGGGGCGGTGGCTACACCTTC. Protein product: CASSPQTTGGGGYTF.

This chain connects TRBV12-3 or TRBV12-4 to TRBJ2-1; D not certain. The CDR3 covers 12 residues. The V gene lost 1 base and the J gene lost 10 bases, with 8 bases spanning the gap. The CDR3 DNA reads TGTGCCAGCAGTTTAGGTTCGGTAGAGCAGTTCTTC. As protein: CASSLGSVEQFF.

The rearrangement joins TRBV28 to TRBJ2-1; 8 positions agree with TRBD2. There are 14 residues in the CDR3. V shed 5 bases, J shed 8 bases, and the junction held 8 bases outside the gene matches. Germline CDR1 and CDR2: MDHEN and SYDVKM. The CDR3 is CASSPPGLAHEQFF. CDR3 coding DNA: TGTGCCAGCAGTCCCCCTGGACTAGCCCATGAGCAGTTCTTC.

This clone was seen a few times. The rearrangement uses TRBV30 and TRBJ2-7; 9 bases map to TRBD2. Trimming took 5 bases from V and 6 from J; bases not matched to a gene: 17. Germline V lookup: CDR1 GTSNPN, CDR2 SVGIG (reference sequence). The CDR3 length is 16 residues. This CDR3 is CAWEIGGIAGETEQYF. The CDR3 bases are TGTGCCTGGGAAATAGGTGGTATAGCGGGAGAGACCGAGCAGTACTTC.

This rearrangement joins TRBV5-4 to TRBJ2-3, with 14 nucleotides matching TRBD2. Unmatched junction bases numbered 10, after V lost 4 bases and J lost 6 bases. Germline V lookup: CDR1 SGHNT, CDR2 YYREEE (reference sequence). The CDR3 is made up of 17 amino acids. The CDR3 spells CASSPGLAGVLADTQYF. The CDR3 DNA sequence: TGTGCCAGCAGCCCGGGACTAGCGGGAGTTTTGGCTGATACGCAGTATTTT.

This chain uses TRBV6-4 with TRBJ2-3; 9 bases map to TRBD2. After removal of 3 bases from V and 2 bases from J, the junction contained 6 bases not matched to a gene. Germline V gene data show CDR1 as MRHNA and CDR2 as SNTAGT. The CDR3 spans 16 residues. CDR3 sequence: CASSESTSGITDTQYF. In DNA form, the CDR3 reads TGTGCCAGCAGTGAATCGACTAGCGGCATCACAGATACGCAGTATTTT.

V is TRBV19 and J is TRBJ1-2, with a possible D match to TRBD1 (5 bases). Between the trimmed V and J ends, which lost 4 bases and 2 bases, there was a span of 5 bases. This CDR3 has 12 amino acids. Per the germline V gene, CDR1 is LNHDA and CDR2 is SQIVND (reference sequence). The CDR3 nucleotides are TGTGCCAGTAGTAAGGGGAACTATGGCTACACCTTC. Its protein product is CASSKGNYGYTF.

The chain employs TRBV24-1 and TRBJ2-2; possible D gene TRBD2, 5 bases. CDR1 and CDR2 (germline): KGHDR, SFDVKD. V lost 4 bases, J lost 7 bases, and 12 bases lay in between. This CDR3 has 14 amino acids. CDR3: CATSEHSDYGELFF. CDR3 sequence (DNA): TGTGCCACCAGTGAACACAGTGACTACGGGGAGCTGTTTTTT.

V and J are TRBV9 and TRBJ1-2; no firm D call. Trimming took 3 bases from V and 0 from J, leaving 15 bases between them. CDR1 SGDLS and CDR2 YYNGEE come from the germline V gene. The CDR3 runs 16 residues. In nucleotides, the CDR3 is TGTGCCAGCAGCGAAACGCCGGGATCATCTAACTATGGCTACACCTTC. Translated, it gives CASSETPGSSNYGYTF. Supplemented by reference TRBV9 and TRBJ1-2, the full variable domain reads DSGVTQTPKHLITATGQRVTLRCSPRSGDLSVYWYQQSLDQGLQFLIQYYNGEERAKGNILERFSAQQFPDLHSELNLSSLELGDSALYFCASSETPGSSNYGYTFGSGTRLTVV.

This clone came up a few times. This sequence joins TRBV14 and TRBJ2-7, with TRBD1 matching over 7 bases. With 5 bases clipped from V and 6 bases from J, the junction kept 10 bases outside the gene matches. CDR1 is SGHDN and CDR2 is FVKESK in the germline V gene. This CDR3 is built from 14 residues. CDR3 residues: CASSYPGTVSEQYF. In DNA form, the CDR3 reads TGTGCCAGCAGCTACCCCGGGACAGTGAGCGAGCAGTACTTC. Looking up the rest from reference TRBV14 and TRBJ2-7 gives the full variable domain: EAGVTQFPSHSVIEKGQTVTLRCDPISGHDNLYWYRRVMGKEIKFLLHFVKESKQDESGMPNNRFLAERTGGTYSTLKVQPAELEDSGVYFCASSYPGTVSEQYFGPGTRLTVT.

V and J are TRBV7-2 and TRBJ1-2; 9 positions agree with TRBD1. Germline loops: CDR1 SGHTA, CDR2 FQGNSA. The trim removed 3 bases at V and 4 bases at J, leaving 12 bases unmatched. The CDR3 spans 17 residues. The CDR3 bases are TGTGCCAGCAGCTTGGACCTCGGGACAGGGACCTCCTATGGCTACACCTTC. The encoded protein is CASSLDLGTGTSYGYTF.

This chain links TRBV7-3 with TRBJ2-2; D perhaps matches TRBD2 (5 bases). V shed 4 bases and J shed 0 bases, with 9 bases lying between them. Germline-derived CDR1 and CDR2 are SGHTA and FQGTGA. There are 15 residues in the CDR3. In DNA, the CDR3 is TGTGCCAGCAGCTCGCTAGCAGCGAACACCGGGGAGCTGTTTTTT. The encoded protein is CASSSLAANTGELFF.

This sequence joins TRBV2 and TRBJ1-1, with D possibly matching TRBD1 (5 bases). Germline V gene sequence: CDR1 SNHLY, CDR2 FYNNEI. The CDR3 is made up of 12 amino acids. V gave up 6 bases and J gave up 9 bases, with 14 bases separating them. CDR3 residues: CASRKDSTQAFF. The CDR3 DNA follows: TGTGCCAGCAGAAAAGACAGCACCCAAGCTTTCTTT.